This record covers a single TCR beta chain. Antigen specificity is unknown. This record comes from a study of T cell responses to AZD1222 COVID-19 vaccine. Trimming cost V 7 bases and J 0 bases; bases outside gene matches: 9. Germline V lookup: CDR1 MNHEY, CDR2 SMNVEV (reference sequence). The CDR3 contains 16 residues. Points from the study as a whole: Clonal diversity was possibly underestimated, and white British individuals and females predominated among donors. Reports indicate that nearly half of spike-specific TCRs are directed at unmutated variant regions.

Some clones are missing from TCRdb's copy, which holds only in-frame ones; the method was immunoSEQ multiplex PCR. The sample holds roughly 110,000 clones, about 90% seen once. The chain couples TRBV27 to TRBJ1-2, with TRBD1 identical over 9 bases. This specimen consisted of peripheral blood, obtained 28 days after the second AZD1222 dose. The receptor comes from an adult who received the AZD1222 COVID-19 vaccine. The chain's CDR3 is CASTPTGGLANYGYTF. The CDR3, as DNA: TGTGCCAGCACCCCGACAGGGGGTTTGGCTAACTATGGCTACACCTTC.